These 19 T cell receptor beta chains were sequenced from one sample in a study of blood T cells in healthy people across ages. Through a sample-barcoded 5' primer and a J-beta primer mix, a second PCR was run for roughly 6 to 11 cycles. In TCRdb, the 5' RACE reads were re-called with MiXCR into one record per CDR3 protein. The data show about 640,000 distinct CDR3 sequences, with roughly 50% seen just once and over 30% held by the top ten. The sample was blood. The receptors come from a man in his sixties in good health.

The rearrangement joins TRBV28 to TRBJ2-3; 10 nucleotides line up with TRBD1. V lost 6 bases to trimming and J lost 6 bases; unmatched junction nucleotides: 3. Looked up from germline, CDR1 is MDHEN and CDR2 is SYDVKM. There are 13 residues in the CDR3. The CDR3 DNA reads as TGTGCCAGCAGGGGGACAGGGGTTGATACGCAGTATTTT. It yields the protein CASRGTGVDTQYF.

V usage is TRBV29-1 and J usage is TRBJ2-1; 12 nucleotides line up with TRBD1. From germline, CDR1 is SQVTM and CDR2 ANQGSEA. V lost 3 bases to trimming and J lost 13 bases; unmatched junction nucleotides: 10. The CDR3 has 14 amino acids. Written as DNA, the CDR3 is TGCAGCGTTGAGGGACAGGGGGCATGGGAGACCCAGTTCTTC. Residues: CSVEGQGAWETQFF.

The J gene is TRBJ2-2, the V gene TRBV29-1; D is possibly TRBD1 (6 bases). Trimming took off 7 bases at V and 4 bases at J, with 10 bases between the two ends. The germline V gene encodes CDR1 SQVTM and CDR2 ANQGSEA. The CDR3 has 12 residues. CDR3 amino acids: CSGGPATGELFF. DNA of the CDR3: TGCAGCGGGGGGCCAGCCACCGGGGAGCTGTTTTTT.

For this clonotype: Mismatch with germline at one junction end may stem from a read error. The rearrangement links TRBV6-5 to TRBJ2-7, with 11 positions matching TRBD2. The CDR3 length is 14 residues. Germline CDR1 MNHEY, CDR2 SVGAGI. In DNA form, the CDR3 reads TGTGCCGGCAGTCCGCTAGCGGGGGGCTACGAGCAGTACTTC. It translates to CAGSPLAGGYEQYF.

This sequence joins TRBV6-1 and TRBJ2-4, with D possibly being TRBD1 (6 bases). The CDR3 is 16 residues long. Trimming cost V 4 bases and J 7 bases, with 20 bases left between them. Germline loops: CDR1 MNHNS, CDR2 SASEGT. CDR3: CASSGFSQGRSNIQYF. The CDR3 DNA follows: TGTGCCAGCAGTGGGTTTTCCCAGGGGCGTTCGAACATTCAGTACTTC.

This clonotype occurred a few times. The V call is TRBV20-1, the J call TRBJ2-1, with TRBD2 matching over 9 bases. This CDR3 is built from 13 residues. In germline, CDR1 is DFQATT, CDR2 SNEGSKA (reference sequence). The V gene end was trimmed by 8 bases and the J gene end by 9 bases; junction bases not matched to a gene: 11. CDR3 in DNA: TGCAGTTCACTAGCGCGGGAGGGCGGTGAGCAGTTCTTC. It is translated as CSSLAREGGEQFF.

V usage is TRBV27 and J usage is TRBJ2-7; 8 bases are a match to TRBD2. From germline, CDR1 is MNHEY and CDR2 SMNVEV (reference sequence). The CDR3 covers 13 residues. CDR3 nucleotide sequence: TGTGGCGCCTCGCGGGGGGCCTCCTACGAGCAGTACTTC. Its translation: CGASRGASYEQYF.

This sequence joins TRBV5-1 and TRBJ2-3; D remains unclear. The ends were cut back, 2 bases at V and 0 bases at J, with 10 bases in the middle. This CDR3 spans 15 amino acids. Germline V gene data show CDR1 as SGHRS and CDR2 as YFSETQ. As DNA, the CDR3 is TGCGCCAGCAGCTTACAGATATCTAGCACAGATACGCAGTATTTT. This translates into CASSLQISSTDTQYF.

The rearrangement joins TRBV6-6 to TRBJ2-1, with D uncertain. The germline V and J ends were trimmed by 6 bases and 3 bases, with 9 bases remaining between them. Germline-derived CDR1 and CDR2 are MNHNY and SVGAGI (reference sequence). The CDR3 is made up of 13 amino acids. The CDR3 nucleotides read TGTGCCAGCAGGGCCCAGAGCTACAATGAGCAGTTCTTC. This encodes CASRAQSYNEQFF.

This chain links TRBV20-1 with TRBJ1-2, with TRBD1 matching over 7 bases. V was pared by 6 bases and J by 3 bases, with 7 bases of the junction left unmatched. The CDR3 is made up of 13 amino acids. Germline values: CDR1 DFQATT, CDR2 SNEGSKA (reference sequence). The DNA of the CDR3 is TGCAGTGCCCAGGGGGACAGAGACTATGGCTACACCTTC. Its protein is CSAQGDRDYGYTF.

This clonotype was found a few times. This chain joins TRBV11-2 and TRBJ2-6; 9 positions agree with TRBD1. Per the germline V gene, CDR1 is SGHAT and CDR2 is FQNNGV. This CDR3 comprises 17 residues. V dropped 5 bases and J dropped 0; count of bases not matched to a gene: 5. DNA for the CDR3: TGTGCCAGCAGCATACAGGGGGCGCTCTCTGGGGCCAACGTCCTGACTTTC. Protein product: CASSIQGALSGANVLTF.

The CDR3 DNA reads TGCGCCAGCAGCCTACCCCGCGAGACAGGGGTCAATAATGAGCAGTACTTC. This codes for CASSLPRETGVNNEQYF. The rearrangement uses TRBV5-1 and TRBJ2-5, with 8 bases lining up with TRBD1. Germline lookup yields CDR1 SGHRS and CDR2 YFSETQ. The CDR3 has 17 residues. J was trimmed by 11 bases and V by 4 bases; bases with no gene match: 22.

The V call is TRBV15, the J call TRBJ1-2, with a possible D match to TRBD1 (6 bases). Trimming removed 0 bases at V and 8 bases at J, with 16 bases between. The germline V gene encodes CDR1 LNHNV and CDR2 YYDKDF (reference sequence). The CDR3 is made up of 15 amino acids. The CDR3 nucleotides are TGTGCCACCAGCAGAGATTGGACAGCCGGCGGGGGCTACACCTTC. Residues: CATSRDWTAGGGYTF.

This clonotype turned up a few times. The rearrangement links TRBV15 to TRBJ2-1; 9 positions match TRBD2. From germline, CDR1 is LNHNV and CDR2 YYDKDF (reference sequence). The CDR3 totals 16 residues. V lost 0 bases, J lost 9 bases, and 9 bases stayed unmatched. CDR3 nucleotides: TGTGCCACCAGCAGAGACGGCGGGGGGGCTAGTAGTGAGCAGTTCTTC. It yields the protein CATSRDGGGASSEQFF.

About this clonotype: At one end, the junction sequence differs from germline, possibly due to a read error. J is TRBJ2-7 and V is TRBV4-1; D is possibly TRBD1 or TRBD2 (6 bases each). Germline CDR1 MGHRA, CDR2 YSYEKL. The CDR3 has 13 amino acids. CDR3 sequence: CASSQDPGGSQYF. CDR3 DNA: TGCGCCAGCAGCCAAGATCCCGGGGGCTCTCAGTATTTC.

The chain combines TRBV29-1 with TRBJ2-4; D is perhaps TRBD1 (5 bases). Judging by the DNA end, TRBJ2-5 fits better; the J call may be wrong. Germline assignment: CDR1 SQVTM and CDR2 ANQGSEA. The CDR3 loop spans 14 amino acids. The CDR3 bases are TGCAGCGTTCTTCCGTCTAGAGCCCAGGGGACCCAGTACTTC. Encoded protein: CSVLPSRAQGTQYF.

This clonotype was seen only a few times. The chain links TRBV12-3 or TRBV12-4 to TRBJ2-1, with 9 bases matching TRBD1. J lost 8 bases, V lost 8 bases, and 13 bases had no gene match. The CDR3 sequence is 15 residues long. The CDR3 region is CASSPRTGVGHEQFF. The CDR3 DNA follows: TGTGCCAGCTCCCCCAGGACAGGGGTGGGTCATGAGCAGTTCTTC.

This chain joins TRBV20-1 and TRBJ1-2; 8 bases fit TRBD1. The CDR3 has 14 residues. J was trimmed by 2 bases and V by 3 bases; bases with no gene match: 5. Per the germline V gene, CDR1 is DFQATT and CDR2 is SNEGSKA (reference sequence). The CDR3 sequence is CSASPTGGNYGYTF. CDR3 coding DNA: TGCAGTGCTAGTCCCACAGGGGGGAACTATGGCTACACCTTC.

This clonotype was detected a few times. The V gene is TRBV5-1, the J gene TRBJ2-3, with unresolved D. Germline lookup yields CDR1 SGHRS and CDR2 YFSETQ. Trimming took 4 bases from V and 0 from J, leaving 9 bases between them. This CDR3 region has 14 residues. The CDR3, as DNA: TGCGCCAGCAGCCCCCAGACGAGCACAGATACGCAGTATTTT. It yields the protein CASSPQTSTDTQYF. Supplemented by reference TRBV5-1 and TRBJ2-3, the full variable domain reads KAGVTQTPRYLIKTRGQQVTLSCSPISGHRSVSWYQQTPGQGLQFLFEYFSETQRNKGNFPGRFSGRQFSNSRSEMNVSTLELGDSALYLCASSPQTSTDTQYFGPGTRLTVL.